The 26 T cell receptor beta chains below all came from one sample that was sequenced in a study of blood T cell repertoires in COVID-19. Assay used: immunoSEQ multiplex PCR; TCRdb lists only in-frame clones, some missing. The sample contains some 85,000 clones, 65% to 80% of which appear only once. The sequencing sample was made of peripheral blood. The receptors here all came from a woman of 80 years or more with active or convalescent COVID-19.

V and J are TRBV5-8 and TRBJ1-4, with D uncertain. Germline CDR1 reads SGHTS; CDR2 reads YDEGEE. This CDR3 region has 16 residues. The V end was cut by 4 bases, the J end by 0 bases, with 13 bases between. Written as DNA, the CDR3 is TGTGCCAGCAGCGATCGGGTTTTTGCAACTAATGAAAAACTGTTTTTT. Protein sequence: CASSDRVFATNEKLFF. Variable domain in full (rest from reference TRBV5-8 and TRBJ1-4): EAGVTQSPTHLIKTRGQQATLRCSPISGHTSVYWYQQALGLGLQFLLWYDEGEERNRGNFPPRFSGRQFPNYSSELNVNALELEDSALYLCASSDRVFATNEKLFFGSGTQLSVL.

V gene TRBV7-9 combines with J gene TRBJ1-1; D is uncertain. The CDR3 sequence is 13 residues long. Germline CDR1 reads SEHNR; CDR2 reads FQNEAQ (reference sequence). Deletions cut 3 bases from V and 0 bases from J, with 5 bases between. CDR3 sequence: CASSFPVNTEAFF. CDR3 nucleotides: TGTGCCAGCAGCTTTCCAGTGAACACTGAAGCTTTCTTT.

This chain links TRBV5-8 with TRBJ1-1; D possibly corresponds to TRBD1 (5 bases). This CDR3 comprises 13 residues. V lost 4 bases and J lost 3, with 10 bases in between. Germline V lookup: CDR1 SGHTS, CDR2 YDEGEE. The CDR3 sequence is CASSRREYTEAFF. DNA of the CDR3: TGTGCCAGCAGCCGCAGGGAATACACTGAAGCTTTCTTT.

The chain carries TRBV7-2 and TRBJ1-1; TRBD1 might be the D (6 bases). The V and J ends lost 5 bases and 10 bases respectively, with 11 bases between them. The CDR3 spans 11 residues. Germline V CDR1 and CDR2: SGHTA, FQGNSA. The CDR3 sequence is CASSPRGPAFF. The CDR3 coding sequence is TGTGCCAGCAGCCCCAGGGGCCCAGCTTTCTTT.

V is TRBV2 and J is TRBJ1-1; 8 bases agree with TRBD1. Germline CDR1 is SNHLY and CDR2 is FYNNEI. The CDR3 extends over 13 amino acids. The junction had 9 bases not matched to a gene; V was cut back by 7 bases and J by 8 bases. CDR3 coding DNA: TGTGCCAGCACTAGACAGACAGGGGACGAAGCTTTCTTT. This gives the protein CASTRQTGDEAFF.

The chain links TRBV5-1 to TRBJ1-1, with D perhaps matching TRBD1 (5 bases). Trimming removed 1 base from V and 3 bases from J, with 7 bases in between. Germline V CDR1 and CDR2: SGHRS, YFSETQ. The CDR3 covers 13 residues. The CDR3, as DNA: TGCGCCAGCAGCTTGTTACAGGACACTGAAGCTTTCTTT. Amino acid sequence: CASSLLQDTEAFF.

V usage is TRBV27 and J usage is TRBJ2-3; possibly TRBD1 for D (6 bases). Trimming stripped 8 bases from V and 4 bases from J, with 22 bases between. This CDR3 contains 16 residues. Germline assignment: CDR1 MNHEY and CDR2 SMNVEV (reference sequence). CDR3 nucleotides: TGTGCCAGCGGCCAACAGGGCCCCGCTGGCGCAGATACGCAGTATTTT. Translation gives CASGQQGPAGADTQYF.

At least ten counts were recorded for this clone. The genes are TRBV9 and TRBJ2-7; 8 bases map to TRBD2. The CDR3 spans 16 residues. The junction had 8 bases not matched to a gene; V was cut back by 3 bases and J by 0 bases. Germline CDR1 reads SGDLS; CDR2 reads YYNGEE. CDR3 residues: CASSALLAAASYEQYF. The CDR3 nucleotides read TGTGCCAGCAGCGCCCTACTAGCGGCGGCCTCCTACGAGCAGTACTTC.

This clone was observed a few times. This chain connects TRBV25-1 to TRBJ1-2; 7 bases agree with TRBD1. The CDR3 length is 15 residues. The germline V gene has CDR1 MGHDK and CDR2 SYGVNS. With V trimmed by 5 bases and J by 6 bases, 12 bases remained unmatched. CDR3 region: CASSRTGGGLHGYTF. DNA for the CDR3: TGTGCCAGCAGTAGGACAGGTGGGGGACTTCATGGCTACACCTTC.

The chain joins TRBV6-2 or TRBV6-3 to TRBJ2-1; a weak D match, TRBD2 (6 bases). There are 16 residues in the CDR3. The germline V gene has CDR1 MNHEY and CDR2 SVGEGT. V was trimmed by 6 bases and J by 0 bases, leaving 15 bases between them. The CDR3 spells CASSPSAVSSYNEQFF. Written as DNA, the CDR3 is TGTGCCAGCAGCCCTAGCGCGGTTAGCTCCTACAATGAGCAGTTCTTC.

There are a few counts of this clone. The CDR3 loop is CASSLLKGYRNSPLHF. As DNA, the CDR3 is TGTGCCAGCAGCCTCTTAAAGGGGTATCGGAATTCACCCCTCCACTTT. This chain links TRBV14 with TRBJ1-6; a weak D match, TRBD1 (5 bases). Trimming took 4 bases from V and 7 from J, leaving 17 bases between them. This CDR3 region has 16 residues. The germline V gene encodes CDR1 SGHDN and CDR2 FVKESK. The full variable domain, its missing parts supplied by reference TRBV14 and TRBJ1-6, is EAGVTQFPSHSVIEKGQTVTLRCDPISGHDNLYWYRRVMGKEIKFLLHFVKESKQDESGMPNNRFLAERTGGTYSTLKVQPAELEDSGVYFCASSLLKGYRNSPLHFGNGTRLTVT.

The chain recombines TRBV11-2 with TRBJ2-5; D might be TRBD1 (5 bases). Looked up from germline, CDR1 is SGHAT and CDR2 is FQNNGV. The CDR3 runs to 14 residues. With 5 bases removed from V and 4 bases from J, the gap between germline ends came to 14 bases. CDR3 protein: CASSALRGRETQYF. The CDR3, as DNA: TGTGCCAGCAGCGCTCTTAGGGGCAGAGAGACCCAGTACTTC.

This clone was counted only a few times. This chain connects TRBV30 to TRBJ2-5; a weak D match, TRBD2 (6 bases). V gave up 2 bases and J gave up 5 bases, with 15 bases separating them. The CDR3 has 14 amino acids. Per the germline V gene, CDR1 is GTSNPN and CDR2 is SVGIG (reference sequence). The CDR3 protein is CAWSYRDWGETQYF. In DNA form, the CDR3 reads TGTGCCTGGAGTTATCGGGACTGGGGGGAGACCCAGTACTTC.

The table lists this clone with a few counts. The J gene is TRBJ2-4, the V gene TRBV6-6, with TRBD1 identical over 9 bases. The CDR3 extends over 14 amino acids. The trim removed 4 bases at V and 7 bases at J, leaving 5 bases unmatched. Germline V gives CDR1 MNHNY, CDR2 SVGAGI (reference sequence). The CDR3 DNA reads as TGTGCCAGCAGTTTGGGACAGGGAGGGAACATTCAGTACTTC. Translation gives CASSLGQGGNIQYF.

The chain uses TRBV5-1 and TRBJ2-7; 11 bases align to TRBD1. The CDR3 extends over 15 amino acids. J was trimmed by 2 bases and V by 1 base; bases with no gene match: 2. Per germline, CDR1 SGHRS and CDR2 YFSETQ. Here the CDR3 DNA reads TGCGCCAGCAGCTTGAGGGGACAGGGGGCCTACGAGCAGTACTTC. Translation gives CASSLRGQGAYEQYF.

This chain uses TRBV5-8 with TRBJ1-5, with a possible D match to TRBD1 (6 bases). CDR1 and CDR2 from the germline V gene are SGHTS and YDEGEE. The V end was cut by 4 bases, the J end by 5 bases, with 16 bases between. There are 15 residues in the CDR3. CDR3 residues: CASSGGLTGYQPQHF. The CDR3 DNA reads as TGTGCCAGCAGCGGAGGACTCACAGGGTATCAGCCCCAGCATTTT.

V usage is TRBV6-5 and J usage is TRBJ2-6; D gene ambiguous. Per germline, CDR1 MNHEY and CDR2 SVGAGI. V gave up 8 bases and J gave up 2 bases, with 10 bases separating them. There are 14 residues in the CDR3. CDR3 sequence reads: CASRRLAGANVLTF. CDR3 in DNA: TGTGCCAGCCGCCGGTTAGCTGGGGCCAACGTCCTGACTTTC.

The sample holds many counts of this clone. The V and J genes are TRBV5-1 and TRBJ2-7; 8 nucleotides align to TRBD1. Trimming took 0 bases from V and 5 from J; bases not matched to a gene: 4. The CDR3 is made up of 14 amino acids. Germline lookup yields CDR1 SGHRS and CDR2 YFSETQ. The CDR3 coding sequence is TGCGCCAGCAGCTTGGACCCGGACAGGGACGAGCAGTACTTC. The encoded protein is CASSLDPDRDEQYF. Using reference TRBV5-1 and TRBJ2-7 for the parts outside the CDR3, the full variable domain is KAGVTQTPRYLIKTRGQQVTLSCSPISGHRSVSWYQQTPGQGLQFLFEYFSETQRNKGNFPGRFSGRQFSNSRSEMNVSTLELGDSALYLCASSLDPDRDEQYFGPGTRLTVT.

Here the CDR3 reads CASSLELVASPLHF. CDR3 in DNA: TGTGCCAGCAGCTTAGAGCTCGTCGCTTCACCCCTCCACTTT. The chain joins TRBV7-9 to TRBJ1-6; no definite D call. With 1 base removed from V and 9 bases from J, the gap between germline ends came to 10 bases. The CDR3 runs to 14 residues. The germline CDR1 and CDR2 sequences are SEHNR and FQNEAQ (reference sequence).

The V call is TRBV3-1 (or the pseudogene TRBV3-2), the J call TRBJ2-7; D ambiguous. This CDR3 is built from 12 residues. V was clipped by 4 bases and J by 0 bases, with 4 bases between them. Germline values: CDR1 LGHDT, CDR2 YNNKEL (reference sequence). The DNA for the CDR3 is TGTGCCAGCAGCCTAGTCTCCTACGAGCAGTACTTC. It codes for CASSLVSYEQYF.

The chain recombines TRBV27 with TRBJ1-6; 9 bases align to TRBD1. Germline assignment: CDR1 MNHEY and CDR2 SMNVEV (reference sequence). The trim removed 6 bases at V and 7 bases at J, leaving 7 bases unmatched. The CDR3 has 15 amino acids. Written as DNA, the CDR3 is TGTGCCAGCAGGCCTCTCACAGGGGGCAATTCACCCCTCCACTTT. Translated, it gives CASRPLTGGNSPLHF.

The CDR3: CASSFPEQGSPEAFF. DNA of the CDR3: TGCGCCAGCAGCTTTCCGGAGCAGGGGTCCCCTGAAGCTTTCTTT. The chain couples TRBV5-1 to TRBJ1-1, with D tentatively TRBD1 (6 bases). V lost 2 bases and J lost 6, with 17 bases in between. The germline gives CDR1 SGHRS, CDR2 YFSETQ. This CDR3 contains 15 residues.

This chain joins TRBV4-3 and TRBJ1-5; no reliable D call. Trimming took off 0 bases at V and 2 bases at J, with 8 bases between the two ends. The length of the CDR3 is 15 residues. CDR1 is LGHNA, CDR2 YSLEER, per germline. This CDR3 is CASSQDWRGNQPQHF. The CDR3, as DNA: TGCGCCAGCAGCCAAGACTGGAGGGGCAATCAGCCCCAGCATTTT.

The gene calls are TRBV4-3 and TRBJ2-2, with 8 positions matching TRBD2. This CDR3 is 17 amino acids long. Germline CDR1 and CDR2: LGHNA and YSLEER. Trimming took 0 bases from V and 3 from J; bases not matched to a gene: 6. The CDR3 region has the DNA TGCGCCAGCAGCCAAGATTTCGGGGGGGCTGACACCGGGGAGCTGTTTTTT. It specifies CASSQDFGGADTGELFF.

The J gene is TRBJ2-7, the V gene TRBV18, with a tentative D call TRBD2 (6 bases). V lost 6 bases and J 3 bases, leaving 18 bases between the germline ends. The length of the CDR3 is 15 residues. Germline assignment: CDR1 KGHSH and CDR2 LQKENI. CDR3 nucleotide sequence: TGTGCCAGCTCGCCAGAACGGGGGATGGGCTACGAGCAGTACTTC. Its protein product is CASSPERGMGYEQYF.

The chain carries TRBV19 and TRBJ1-5; a weak D match, TRBD1 (5 bases). V was trimmed by 6 bases and J by 5 bases, leaving 17 bases between them. The CDR3 has 15 residues. In germline, CDR1 is LNHDA, CDR2 SQIVND (reference sequence). The CDR3 here is CASSHNGGGDQPQHF. The CDR3 nucleotides are TGTGCCAGTAGCCACAATGGCGGGGGGGATCAGCCCCAGCATTTT.